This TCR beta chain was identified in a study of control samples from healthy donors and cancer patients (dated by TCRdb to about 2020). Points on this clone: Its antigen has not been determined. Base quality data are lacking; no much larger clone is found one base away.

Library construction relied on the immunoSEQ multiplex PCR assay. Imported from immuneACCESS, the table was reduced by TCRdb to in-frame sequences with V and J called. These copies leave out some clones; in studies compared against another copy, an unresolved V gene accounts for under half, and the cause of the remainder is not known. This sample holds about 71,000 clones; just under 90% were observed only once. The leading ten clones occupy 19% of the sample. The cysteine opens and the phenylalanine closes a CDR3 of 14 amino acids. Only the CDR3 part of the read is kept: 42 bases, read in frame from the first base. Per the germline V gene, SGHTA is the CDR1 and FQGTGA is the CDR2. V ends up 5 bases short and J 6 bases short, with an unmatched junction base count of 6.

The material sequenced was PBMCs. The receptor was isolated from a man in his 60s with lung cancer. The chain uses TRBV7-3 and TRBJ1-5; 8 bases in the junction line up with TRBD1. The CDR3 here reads CASSQGQGTQPQHF. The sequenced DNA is TGTGCCAGCAGCCAAGGACAGGGAACTCAGCCCCAGCATTTT. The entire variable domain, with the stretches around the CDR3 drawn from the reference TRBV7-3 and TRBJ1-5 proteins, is GAGVSQTPSNKVTEKGKYVELRCDPISGHTALYWYRQSLGQGPEFLIYFQGTGAADDSGLPNDRFFAVRPEGSVSTLKIQRTERGDSAVYLCASSQGQGTQPQHFGDGTRLSIL.